This T cell receptor (beta chain) was identified during a study of blood T cell repertoires in COVID-19. Data came from immunoSEQ multiplex PCR; TCRdb stores just in-frame clones and leaves some out. The sample lists about 80,000 clones, roughly 79% occurring once. Germline lookup yields CDR1 SGHRS and CDR2 YFSETQ. The CDR3 contains 15 residues. Trimming pared 3 bases from V and 1 base from J, leaving 13 bases between. The rearrangement links TRBV5-1 to TRBJ2-5; a possible D gene is TRBD1 (6 bases). The sequencing input was peripheral blood. This receptor was identified in a human donor in a cohort sampled during active COVID-19. The CDR3 is CASSSQQGSQETQYF. In DNA form, the CDR3 reads TGCGCCAGCAGCTCCCAACAGGGTTCCCAAGAGACCCAGTACTTC. Using reference TRBV5-1 and TRBJ2-5 for the parts outside the CDR3, the full variable domain is KAGVTQTPRYLIKTRGQQVTLSCSPISGHRSVSWYQQTPGQGLQFLFEYFSETQRNKGNFPGRFSGRQFSNSRSEMNVSTLELGDSALYLCASSSQQGSQETQYFGPGTRLLVL.